What follows are 15 T cell receptor beta chains derived from one specimen sequenced in a study of cytomegalovirus exposure and HLA in healthy donors (dated by TCRdb to between 2016 and 2019). Library method: the immunoSEQ multiplex PCR assay. For the multiplex PCR, a mixture combining 60 forward primers for TCR Vbeta segments and 13 reverse primers for TCR Jbeta segments was used. TCRdb holds this immuneACCESS table with in-frame rearrangements only. Some clones are missing; in checked studies, unresolved V genes explain under half, and the rest has no known cause. The sample table lists around 150,000 clones, about 77% of them with a count of one. The top ten clones comprise 1.3% of the sample. The sequencing input was PBMCs. The receptors derive from a woman aged 50 to 60 in good health and CMV-seronegative.

The chain carries TRBV7-8 and TRBJ2-5; 10 nucleotides match TRBD2. This CDR3 has 16 residues. With V trimmed by 5 bases and J by 0 bases, 6 bases remained unmatched. CDR1 is SGHVS and CDR2 is FQNEAQ in the germline V gene. CDR3 nucleotide sequence: TGTGCCAGCAGCCGATTTAGCGGGGGGTACCAAGAGACCCAGTACTTC. The encoded protein is CASSRFSGGYQETQYF.

The chain links TRBV6-1 to TRBJ1-5, with TRBD1 matching over 7 bases. V trimming: 5 bases; J trimming: 6 bases; junction bases outside the gene matches: 10. This CDR3 region has 15 residues. CDR1 MNHNS and CDR2 SASEGT come from the germline V gene. DNA of the CDR3: TGTGCCAGCAGTCTAGGGGCCAGGGGGTTTCAGCCCCAGCATTTT. The encoded protein is CASSLGARGFQPQHF.

As for this clone: The same CDR3 also results from other DNA sequences found in this sample. The CDR3 DNA reads as TGTGCCAGCAACAGGGGCCCCTACGAGCAGTACTTC. Encoded protein: CASNRGPYEQYF. The gene calls are TRBV28 and TRBJ2-7; 7 bases match TRBD1. CDR3 length equals 12 residues. Germline assignment: CDR1 MDHEN and CDR2 SYDVKM. After removal of 7 bases from V and 2 bases from J, the junction contained 2 bases not matched to a gene.

In DNA form, the CDR3 reads TGTGCCAGCAGTTTATGGAATAAGGGGATCATCTACAATGAGCAGTTCTTC. Translation: CASSLWNKGIIYNEQFF. V is TRBV28 and J is TRBJ2-1, with D possibly being TRBD1 (5 bases). The CDR3 loop spans 17 amino acids. Germline V lookup: CDR1 MDHEN, CDR2 SYDVKM. The V gene lost 0 bases and the J gene lost 3 bases, with 15 bases spanning the gap.

The chain combines TRBV28 with TRBJ2-7; TRBD1 is a possible D gene (6 bases). Trimming shortened V by 8 bases and J by 0 bases, and 14 bases separated the two germline ends. Germline assignment: CDR1 MDHEN and CDR2 SYDVKM. The CDR3 runs to 14 residues. The CDR3 nucleotides read TGTGCCAGCTCCTCCAGGGGATCCTCCTACGAGCAGTACTTC. Protein sequence: CASSSRGSSYEQYF.

The rearrangement uses TRBV10-3 and TRBJ2-5; TRBD1 matches 9 bases. The end of the DNA fits TRBJ2-7 better, so the J call may be wrong. This CDR3 has 14 amino acids. Germline values: CDR1 ENHRY, CDR2 SYGVKD. The CDR3 DNA sequence: TGTGCCACAAGAGAGACAGGGGGTATCGACGAGCAGTACTTC. Its translation is CATRETGGIDEQYF.

This sequence joins TRBV11-2 and TRBJ2-3; tentative D call: TRBD1 (5 bases). The CDR3 contains 16 residues. From germline, CDR1 is SGHAT and CDR2 FQNNGV. V was pared by 1 base and J by 4 bases, with 15 bases between. The CDR3 bases are TGTGCCAGCAGCTTAGGGGTTGTCCAGGGTGCAGATACGCAGTATTTT. This encodes CASSLGVVQGADTQYF.

The chain is built from TRBV19 and TRBJ1-2, with unresolved D. Per germline, CDR1 LNHDA and CDR2 SQIVND (reference sequence). V was trimmed by 2 bases and J by 2 bases, leaving 12 bases between them. This CDR3 is built from 15 residues. Here the CDR3 reads CASSIWPLPNYGYTF. In DNA form, the CDR3 reads TGTGCCAGTAGTATATGGCCACTACCGAACTATGGCTACACCTTC. The full variable domain, in which reference TRBV19 and TRBJ1-2 provide the parts outside the CDR3, is DGGITQSPKYLFRKEGQNVTLSCEQNLNHDAMYWYRQDPGQGLRLIYYSQIVNDFQKGDIAEGYSVSREKKESFPLTVTSAQKNPTAFYLCASSIWPLPNYGYTFGSGTRLTVV.

Only one count was recorded for this clone. The rearrangement uses TRBV4-1 and TRBJ2-7, with a weak D call TRBD1 (6 bases). V was clipped by 2 bases and J by 1 base, with 18 bases between them. This CDR3 is 17 amino acids long. From germline, CDR1 is MGHRA and CDR2 YSYEKL. The CDR3 here is CASSQTAGTTSSYEQYF. CDR3 in DNA: TGCGCCAGCAGCCAAACAGCCGGGACAACCTCTTCCTACGAGCAGTACTTC.

The chain has TRBV10-2 and TRBJ1-1; D is undetermined. V lost 6 bases and J lost 7, with 12 bases in between. CDR1 and CDR2 (germline): WSHSY, SAAADI. This CDR3 has 12 residues. DNA of the CDR3: TGCGCCAGCAGAACTCAGTCGGGTGAAGCTTTCTTT. This encodes CASRTQSGEAFF.

The chain uses TRBV27 and TRBJ2-1; 8 nucleotides line up with TRBD2. Germline lookup yields CDR1 MNHEY and CDR2 SMNVEV (reference sequence). Losses at the gene ends were 6 bases for V and 0 bases for J; bases not matched to a gene: 1. CDR3 length equals 14 residues. CDR3 DNA sequence: TGTGCCAGCAGGACTAGCGACTCCTACAATGAGCAGTTCTTC. Protein product: CASRTSDSYNEQFF.

This chain links TRBV4-2 with TRBJ2-3; the match to TRBD2 covers 7 bases. There are 16 residues in the CDR3. Germline V gene data show CDR1 as LGHNA and CDR2 as YNFKEQ. Losses at the gene ends were 2 bases for V and 4 bases for J; bases not matched to a gene: 9. This chain's CDR3 is CASSQPGLQVADTQYF. CDR3 coding DNA: TGTGCCAGCAGCCAACCGGGACTACAAGTCGCAGATACGCAGTATTTT.

The chain couples TRBV5-1 to TRBJ2-7, with 7 bases identical to TRBD2. The CDR3 has 16 amino acids. CDR1 SGHRS and CDR2 YFSETQ come from the germline V gene. V gave up 2 bases and J gave up 0 bases; unmatched junction bases: 8. The CDR3 loop is CASSFTTSLSSYEQYF. The CDR3 nucleotides read TGCGCCAGCAGCTTTACGACTAGCCTGAGCTCCTACGAGCAGTACTTC.

V usage is TRBV28 and J usage is TRBJ2-1; D is unclear. CDR1 is MDHEN, CDR2 SYDVKM, per germline. The V gene lost 3 bases and the J gene lost 8 bases, with 14 bases spanning the gap. The CDR3 sequence is 14 residues long. As DNA, the CDR3 is TGTGCCAGCAGTTTGTCTGACATCGTAGATGAGCAGTTCTTC. Its translation is CASSLSDIVDEQFF.

The gene calls are TRBV2 and TRBJ1-2, with 9 bases matching TRBD1. The junction had 1 base not matched to a gene; V was cut back by 4 bases and J by 4 bases. This CDR3 is built from 13 residues. CDR1 and CDR2 (germline): SNHLY, FYNNEI. CDR3 protein: CASSVTGGYGYTF. DNA of the CDR3: TGTGCCAGCAGTGTGACAGGGGGCTATGGCTACACCTTC.